The clone carrying this TCR beta chain was seen only a few times. The antigen is undetermined. This CDR3 has 16 residues. Looked up from germline, CDR1 is LNHNV and CDR2 is YYDKDF (reference sequence). V was cut by 3 bases and J by 1 base, with 15 bases left in between. TCRdb processed the reads anew with MiXCR; each CDR3 protein has one entry. The data hold 650,000 to 850,000 distinct CDR3 sequences, with about 27% observed a single time. The data originate from a study of T cell repertoires in cytomegalovirus infection. At the level of the study: Public TCR beta signatures marked donors with CMV infection and the matching HLA. Study outcomes and limitations: Accumulated public TCR beta family frequency recognized individuals carrying CMV together with the relevant HLA. HLA-C-restricted CMV-specific TCR beta clonotypes were dominant in the ex vivo response.

The source is a human donor in good health (CMV status not recorded). Some clones in this sample may be carry-over from other donors' samples. The sequencing here drew on cultured CD8+ T cells from PBMCs, taken from culture after CMV antigen stimulation. The chain has TRBV15 and TRBJ1-1; TRBD1 might be the D (6 bases). The CDR3 is CATSREGGKENTEAFF. Here the CDR3 DNA reads TGTGCCACCAGCAGGGAGGGGGGAAAAGAGAACACTGAAGCTTTCTTT. Together with reference TRBV15 and TRBJ1-1, the CDR3 gives the full variable domain: DAMVIQNPRYQVTQFGKPVTLSCSQTLNHNVMYWYQQKSSQAPKLLFHYYDKDFNNEADTPDNFQSRRPNTSFCFLDIRSPGLGDTAMYLCATSREGGKENTEAFFGQGTRLTVV.